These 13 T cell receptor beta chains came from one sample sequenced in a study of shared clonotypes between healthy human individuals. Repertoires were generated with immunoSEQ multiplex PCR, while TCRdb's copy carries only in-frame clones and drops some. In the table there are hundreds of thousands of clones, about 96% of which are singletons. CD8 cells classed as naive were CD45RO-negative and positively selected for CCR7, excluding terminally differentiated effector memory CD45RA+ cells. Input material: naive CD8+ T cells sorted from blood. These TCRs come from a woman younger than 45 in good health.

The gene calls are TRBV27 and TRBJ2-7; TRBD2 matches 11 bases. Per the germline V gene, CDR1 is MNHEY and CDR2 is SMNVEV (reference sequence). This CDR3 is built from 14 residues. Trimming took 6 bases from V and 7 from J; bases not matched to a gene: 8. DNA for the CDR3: TGTGCCAGCAGACTAGCGGGAGCGGTGGTAGAGCAGTACTTC. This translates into CASRLAGAVVEQYF.

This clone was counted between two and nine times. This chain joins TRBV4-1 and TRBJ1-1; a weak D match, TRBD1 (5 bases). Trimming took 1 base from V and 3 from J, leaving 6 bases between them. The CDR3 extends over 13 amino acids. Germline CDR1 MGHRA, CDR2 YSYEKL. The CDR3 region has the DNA TGCGCCAGCAGCCAAGGGACATACACTGAAGCTTTCTTT. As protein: CASSQGTYTEAFF.

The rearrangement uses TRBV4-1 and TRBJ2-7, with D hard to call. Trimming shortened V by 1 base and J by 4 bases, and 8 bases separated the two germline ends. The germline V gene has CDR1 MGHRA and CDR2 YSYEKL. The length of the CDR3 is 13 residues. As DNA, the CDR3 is TGCGCCAGCAGCCAAGGAATCAAATACGAGCAGTACTTC. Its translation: CASSQGIKYEQYF.

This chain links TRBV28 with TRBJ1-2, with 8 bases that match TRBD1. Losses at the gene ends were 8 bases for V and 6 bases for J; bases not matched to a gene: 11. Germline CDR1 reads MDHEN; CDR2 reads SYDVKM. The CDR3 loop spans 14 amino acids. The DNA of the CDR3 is TGTGCCAGCTCATCAGGGGGCGGGTCTAATGGCTACACCTTC. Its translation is CASSSGGGSNGYTF.

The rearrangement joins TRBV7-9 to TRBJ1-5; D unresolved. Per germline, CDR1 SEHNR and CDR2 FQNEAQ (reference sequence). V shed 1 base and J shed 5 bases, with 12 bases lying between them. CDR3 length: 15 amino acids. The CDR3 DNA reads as TGTGCCAGCAGCTTAGAGGTGGGAGGCGATCAGCCCCAGCATTTT. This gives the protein CASSLEVGGDQPQHF.

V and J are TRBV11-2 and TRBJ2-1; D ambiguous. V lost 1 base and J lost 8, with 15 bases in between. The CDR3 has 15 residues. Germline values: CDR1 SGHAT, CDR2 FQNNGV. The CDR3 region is CASSLAPASRDEQFF. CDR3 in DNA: TGTGCCAGCAGCTTAGCTCCAGCTAGTCGGGATGAGCAGTTCTTC.

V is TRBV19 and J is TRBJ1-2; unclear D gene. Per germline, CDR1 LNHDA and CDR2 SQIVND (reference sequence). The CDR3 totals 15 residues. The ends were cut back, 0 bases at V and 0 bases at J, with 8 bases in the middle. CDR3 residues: CASSIEAGTNYGYTF. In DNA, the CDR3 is TGTGCCAGTAGTATAGAAGCGGGTACTAACTATGGCTACACCTTC.

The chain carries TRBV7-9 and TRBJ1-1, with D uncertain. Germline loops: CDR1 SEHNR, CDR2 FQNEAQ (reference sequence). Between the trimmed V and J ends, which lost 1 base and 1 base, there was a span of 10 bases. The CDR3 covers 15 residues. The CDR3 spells CASSLGPASNTEAFF. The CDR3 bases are TGTGCCAGCAGCTTAGGACCAGCCTCGAACACTGAAGCTTTCTTT.

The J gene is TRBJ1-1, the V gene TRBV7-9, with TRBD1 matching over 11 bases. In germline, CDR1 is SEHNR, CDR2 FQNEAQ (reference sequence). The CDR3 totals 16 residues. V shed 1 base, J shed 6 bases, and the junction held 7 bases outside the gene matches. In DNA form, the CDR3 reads TGTGCCAGCAGCTTAGTTTCGGGACAGGGGGAGGCTGAAGCTTTCTTT. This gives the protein CASSLVSGQGEAEAFF.

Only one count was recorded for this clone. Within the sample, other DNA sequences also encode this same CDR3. The CDR3 protein is CASSLLAGNTGELFF. CDR3 sequence (DNA): TGTGCCAGCAGTTTACTAGCTGGGAACACCGGGGAGCTGTTTTTT. The V and J genes are TRBV27 and TRBJ2-2; D is possibly TRBD2 (5 bases). The CDR3 is made up of 15 amino acids. Germline V CDR1 and CDR2: MNHEY, SMNVEV (reference sequence). Trimming cost V 2 bases and J 1 base, with 8 bases left between them.

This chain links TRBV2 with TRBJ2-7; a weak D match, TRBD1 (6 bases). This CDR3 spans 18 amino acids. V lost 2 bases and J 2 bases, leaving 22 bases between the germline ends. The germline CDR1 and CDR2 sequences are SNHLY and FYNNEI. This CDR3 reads CASSETPPTGLLTYEQYF. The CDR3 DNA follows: TGTGCCAGCAGTGAAACGCCCCCAACAGGGCTTCTTACCTACGAGCAGTACTTC.

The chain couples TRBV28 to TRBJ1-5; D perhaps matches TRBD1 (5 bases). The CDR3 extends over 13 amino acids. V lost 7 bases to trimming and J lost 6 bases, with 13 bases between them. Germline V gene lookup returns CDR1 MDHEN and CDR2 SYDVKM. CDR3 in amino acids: CASTKRGGQPQHF. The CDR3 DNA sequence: TGTGCCAGCACCAAAAGGGGTGGTCAGCCCCAGCATTTT.

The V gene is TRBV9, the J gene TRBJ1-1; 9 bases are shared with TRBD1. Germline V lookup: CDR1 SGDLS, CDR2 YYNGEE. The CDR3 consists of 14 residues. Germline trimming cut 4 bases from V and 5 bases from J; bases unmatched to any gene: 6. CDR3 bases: TGTGCCAGCAGCCCGGACAGGGGAGAGACTGAAGCTTTCTTT. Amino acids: CASSPDRGETEAFF.